This T cell receptor beta chain was retrieved from a study of T cells in Graves' hyperthyroidism and ophthalmopathy. Notes on the study in general: With a median lead of roughly 6.8 months before onset, the model predicted ophthalmopathy.

This CDR3 has 14 residues. V lost 5 bases and J lost 8; bases outside the gene matches: 6. The V gene's germline CDR1 is LGHDT and CDR2 YNNKEL (reference sequence). This clonotype was seen at least ten times. Its antigen is currently unknown. RNA transcripts yielded amplified TCR beta CDR3 regions. The TCR CDR3 was amplified in a first-round RT-PCR using the HTBI primer set. MiXCR was run by TCRdb on the multiplex PCR reads, yielding one entry per CDR3 protein. The sample lists about 620,000 distinct CDR3 sequences; roughly 17% were seen once. The chain has TRBV3-1 and TRBJ1-6; 7 nucleotides align to TRBD1. What was sequenced was blood. The receptor comes from a woman aged 30 to 39 with Graves' hyperthyroidism. The CDR3 nucleotides read TGTGCCAGCAGCTCCCGGACAGGCTATTCACCCCTCCACTTT. Translating it yields CASSSRTGYSPLHF.